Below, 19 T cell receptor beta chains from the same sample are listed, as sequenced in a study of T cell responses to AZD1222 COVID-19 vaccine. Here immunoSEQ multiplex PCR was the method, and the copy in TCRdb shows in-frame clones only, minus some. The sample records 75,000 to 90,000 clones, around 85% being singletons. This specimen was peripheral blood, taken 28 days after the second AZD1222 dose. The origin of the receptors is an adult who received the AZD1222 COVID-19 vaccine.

This CDR3 reads CASTTGLANPDTQYF. Written as DNA, the CDR3 is TGTGCCAGCACCACTGGACTAGCGAATCCAGATACGCAGTATTTT. The chain uses TRBV9 and TRBJ2-3, with 9 positions matching TRBD2. Trimming removed 6 bases from V and 4 bases from J; junction bases left unmatched: 9. CDR3 length equals 15 residues. Germline V gene data show CDR1 as SGDLS and CDR2 as YYNGEE.

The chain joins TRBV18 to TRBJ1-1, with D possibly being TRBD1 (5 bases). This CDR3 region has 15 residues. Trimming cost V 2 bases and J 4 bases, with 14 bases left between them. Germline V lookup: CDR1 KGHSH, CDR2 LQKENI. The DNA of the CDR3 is TGTGCCAGCTCACCAGGTTGGGGCGGAGGCACTGAAGCTTTCTTT. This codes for CASSPGWGGGTEAFF.

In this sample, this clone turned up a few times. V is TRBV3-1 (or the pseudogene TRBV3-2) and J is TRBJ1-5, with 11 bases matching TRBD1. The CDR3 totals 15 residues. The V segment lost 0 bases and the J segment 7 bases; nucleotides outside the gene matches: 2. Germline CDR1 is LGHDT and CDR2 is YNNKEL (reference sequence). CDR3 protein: CASSQDGTGGQPQHF. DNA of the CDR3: TGTGCCAGCAGCCAAGACGGGACAGGGGGACAGCCCCAGCATTTT.

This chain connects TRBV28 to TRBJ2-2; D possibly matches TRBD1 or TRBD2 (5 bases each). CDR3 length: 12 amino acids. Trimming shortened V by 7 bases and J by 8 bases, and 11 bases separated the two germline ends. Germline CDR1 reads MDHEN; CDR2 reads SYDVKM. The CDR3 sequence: CASTLGVGELFF. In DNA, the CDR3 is TGTGCCAGCACCTTGGGGGTAGGGGAGCTGTTTTTT.

CDR3 sequence reads: CASSPPRLAGAIDTQYF. The CDR3 region has the DNA TGTGCCAGCAGCCCGCCTCGACTAGCGGGAGCTATAGATACGCAGTATTTT. The J gene is TRBJ2-3, the V gene TRBV28; TRBD2 agrees at 12 bases. Trimming at V came to 6 bases and at J to 5 bases, leaving 12 bases not matched to a gene. Germline CDR1 reads MDHEN; CDR2 reads SYDVKM. This CDR3 has 17 amino acids.

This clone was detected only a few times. The CDR3: CASSSLYQPQHF. Here the CDR3 DNA reads TGTGCCAGCAGCTCCCTATATCAGCCCCAGCATTTT. This rearrangement joins TRBV5-6 to TRBJ1-5; no clear D. The CDR3 sequence is 12 residues long. V shed 3 bases and J shed 5 bases, with 6 bases lying between them. CDR1 and CDR2 (germline): SGHDT, YYEEEE.

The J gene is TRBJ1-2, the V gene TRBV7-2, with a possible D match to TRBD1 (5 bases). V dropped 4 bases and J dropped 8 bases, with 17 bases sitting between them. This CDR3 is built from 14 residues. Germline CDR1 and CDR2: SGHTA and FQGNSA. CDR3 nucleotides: TGTGCCAGCAGCTCCGGCGGGACTGAGGGGGGCTACACCTTC. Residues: CASSSGGTEGGYTF. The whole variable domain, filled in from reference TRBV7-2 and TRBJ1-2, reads GAGVSQSPSNKVTEKGKDVELRCDPISGHTALYWYRQSLGQGLEFLIYFQGNSAPDKSGLPSDRFSAERTGGSVSTLTIQRTQQEDSAVYLCASSSGGTEGGYTFGSGTRLTVV.

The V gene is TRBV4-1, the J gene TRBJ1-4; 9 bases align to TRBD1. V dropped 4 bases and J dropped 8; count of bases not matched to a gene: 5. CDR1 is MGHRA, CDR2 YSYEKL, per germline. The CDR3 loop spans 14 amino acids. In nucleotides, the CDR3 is TGCGCCAGCAGCCGCGGGACAGGGTGGGAAAAACTGTTTTTT. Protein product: CASSRGTGWEKLFF.

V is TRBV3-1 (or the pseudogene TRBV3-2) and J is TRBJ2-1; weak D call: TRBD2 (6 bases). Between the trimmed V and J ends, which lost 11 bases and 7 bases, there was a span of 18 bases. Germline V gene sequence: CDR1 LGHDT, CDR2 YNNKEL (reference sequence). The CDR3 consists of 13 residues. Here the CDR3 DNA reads TGTGCCGTGGAGGGGACTGGCGGTAATGAGCAGTTCTTC. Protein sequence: CAVEGTGGNEQFF.

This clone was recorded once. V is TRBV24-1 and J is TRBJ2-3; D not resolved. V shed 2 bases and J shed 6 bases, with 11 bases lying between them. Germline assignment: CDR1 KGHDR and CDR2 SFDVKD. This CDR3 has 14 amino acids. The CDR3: CATSDSPHRDTQYF. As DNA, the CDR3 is TGTGCCACCAGTGATTCCCCCCATCGGGATACGCAGTATTTT.

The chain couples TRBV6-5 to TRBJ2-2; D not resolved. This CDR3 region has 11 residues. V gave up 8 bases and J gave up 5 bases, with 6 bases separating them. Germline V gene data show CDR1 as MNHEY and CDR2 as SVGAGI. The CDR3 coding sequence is TGTGCCAGCGGATGGACCGGGGAGCTGTTTTTT. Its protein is CASGWTGELFF.

The CDR3 protein is CASSTSAPGHNQPQHF. The CDR3 DNA sequence: TGTGCCAGCAGCACTTCCGCACCGGGACACAATCAGCCCCAGCATTTT. The chain combines TRBV28 with TRBJ1-5; TRBD1 is a possible D gene (6 bases). V lost 6 bases, J lost 3 bases, and 18 bases lay in between. The CDR3 sequence is 16 residues long. The germline V gene encodes CDR1 MDHEN and CDR2 SYDVKM.

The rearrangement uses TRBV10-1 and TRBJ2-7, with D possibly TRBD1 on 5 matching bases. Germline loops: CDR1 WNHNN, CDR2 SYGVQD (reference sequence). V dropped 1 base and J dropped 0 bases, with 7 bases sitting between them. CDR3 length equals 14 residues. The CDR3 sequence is CASSEYQGSYEQYF. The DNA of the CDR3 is TGCGCCAGCAGTGAGTACCAGGGCTCCTACGAGCAGTACTTC.

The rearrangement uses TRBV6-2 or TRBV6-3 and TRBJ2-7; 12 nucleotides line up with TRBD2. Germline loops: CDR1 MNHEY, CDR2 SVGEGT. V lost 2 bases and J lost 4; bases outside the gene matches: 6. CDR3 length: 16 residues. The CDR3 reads CASSYRLAGAGYEQYF. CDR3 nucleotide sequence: TGTGCCAGCAGTTACCGACTAGCGGGGGCTGGTTACGAGCAGTACTTC.

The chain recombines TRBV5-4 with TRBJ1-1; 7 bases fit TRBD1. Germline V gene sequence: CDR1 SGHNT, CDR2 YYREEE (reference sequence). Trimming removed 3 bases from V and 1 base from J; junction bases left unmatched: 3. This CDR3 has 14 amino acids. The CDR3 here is CASSSGQQNTEAFF. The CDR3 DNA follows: TGTGCCAGCAGCTCGGGACAGCAGAACACTGAAGCTTTCTTT.

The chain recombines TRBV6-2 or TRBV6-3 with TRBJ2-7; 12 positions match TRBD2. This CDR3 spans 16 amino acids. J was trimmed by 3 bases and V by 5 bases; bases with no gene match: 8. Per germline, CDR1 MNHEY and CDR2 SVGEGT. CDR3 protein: CASSPSTSGSVYEQYF. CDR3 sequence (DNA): TGTGCCAGCAGTCCATCGACTAGCGGGAGCGTCTACGAGCAGTACTTC.

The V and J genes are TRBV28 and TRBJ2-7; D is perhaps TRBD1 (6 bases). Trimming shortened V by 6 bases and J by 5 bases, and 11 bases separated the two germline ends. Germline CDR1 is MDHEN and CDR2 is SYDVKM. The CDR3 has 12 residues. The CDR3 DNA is TGTGCCAGCAGACAACAGGGAAACGAGCAGTACTTC. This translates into CASRQQGNEQYF.

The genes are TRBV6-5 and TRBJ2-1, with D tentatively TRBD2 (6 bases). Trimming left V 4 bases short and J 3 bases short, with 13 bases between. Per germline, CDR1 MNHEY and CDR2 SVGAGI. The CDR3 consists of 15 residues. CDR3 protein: CASSSTGGLYNEQFF. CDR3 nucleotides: TGTGCCAGCAGTTCTACAGGAGGGCTCTACAATGAGCAGTTCTTC.

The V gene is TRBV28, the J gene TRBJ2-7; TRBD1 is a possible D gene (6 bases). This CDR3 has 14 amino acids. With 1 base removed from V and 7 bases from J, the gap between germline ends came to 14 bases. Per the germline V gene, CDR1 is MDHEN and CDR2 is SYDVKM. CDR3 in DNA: TGTGCCAGCAGTTTATCAGGGGCATTGGGGGAGCAGTACTTC. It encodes CASSLSGALGEQYF.